This T cell receptor beta chain was identified during a study of blood T cell repertoires in COVID-19. On the study more broadly: The samples span acute and convalescent COVID-19 from the United States, Italy and Spain.

The germline gives CDR1 SNHLY, CDR2 FYNNEI. After removal of 5 bases from V and 0 bases from J, the junction contained 5 bases not matched to a gene. This CDR3 is built from 16 residues. Authors' processing steps: Amplification of reference gene primers provided the estimated nucleated cell counts. The repertoire was sequenced with immunoSEQ multiplex PCR; TCRdb's copy has only in-frame clones and lacks some. That table gives V, J and clone size, and the DNA gave D and trimming. The sample includes around 51,000 clones, roughly nine tenths of them seen just once. This TCR came from an older man with acute or convalescent COVID-19. The rearrangement uses TRBV2 and TRBJ2-2; 8 positions agree with TRBD1. The specimen was peripheral blood. Here the CDR3 reads CASSRDRSSNTGELFF. CDR3 DNA: TGTGCCAGCAGTAGGGACAGGTCTTCGAACACCGGGGAGCTGTTTTTT.